These 28 T cell receptor beta chains were sequenced from one sample in a study of T cell responses to AZD1222 COVID-19 vaccine (dated by TCRdb to 2020 to 2023). Library preparation was by the immunoSEQ multiplex PCR assay. The table comes from immuneACCESS by way of TCRdb, which keeps in-frame sequences with V and J called. Part of the clones is missing from these tables; in studies checked, under half for an unresolved V gene and the rest for unknown reasons. Across this sample there are 80,000 or so clones, with about 83% seen only once. Clones ranked in the top ten supply roughly a quarter of the sample. The intended sense of this specimen's time point label: about 28 days (+/-7) after the second vaccine dose. This specimen's treatment or condition label, interpreted: meningococcal conjugate vaccine given as trial control. Sequencing used peripheral blood, obtained 28 days after the second dose of the MenACWY control vaccine. The receptors were gathered from an adult who received the MenACWY meningococcal vaccine as a control.

This clone occurred once. The V gene is TRBV5-5, the J gene TRBJ1-2; 12 bases are shared with TRBD1. V dropped 1 base and J dropped 4; count of bases not matched to a gene: 17. Germline CDR1 reads SGHKS; CDR2 reads YYEKEE (reference sequence). The CDR3 has 20 residues. CDR3 region: CASSLRVDGTGGIKVYGYTF. DNA for the CDR3: TGTGCCAGCAGCTTGCGAGTGGATGGGACAGGGGGCATAAAGGTCTATGGCTACACCTTC.

The chain is built from TRBV5-4 and TRBJ1-6; no definite D call. CDR1 and CDR2 from the germline V gene are SGHNT and YYREEE (reference sequence). There are 13 residues in the CDR3. The V end lost 0 bases, the J end lost 13 bases, and 11 bases lay between the germline ends. CDR3 coding DNA: TGTGCCAGCAGCTTGGACAGCCGGGGTCCCCTCCACTTT. This gives the protein CASSLDSRGPLHF.

The chain combines TRBV7-9 with TRBJ2-3, with D possibly matching TRBD2 (5 bases). Germline lookup yields CDR1 SEHNR and CDR2 FQNEAQ (reference sequence). Trimming took off 4 bases at V and 0 bases at J, with 8 bases between the two ends. The CDR3 extends over 14 amino acids. CDR3 sequence reads: CASSSSGSTDTQYF. In nucleotides, the CDR3 is TGTGCCAGCAGCTCAAGCGGCAGCACAGATACGCAGTATTTT.

V is TRBV30 and J is TRBJ1-1, with D possibly TRBD1 on 5 matching bases. The ends were cut back, 6 bases at V and 4 bases at J, with 18 bases in the middle. Per germline, CDR1 GTSNPN and CDR2 SVGIG (reference sequence). The CDR3 extends over 14 amino acids. The CDR3 DNA reads as TGTGCCTGCTTACCGGGGGTCCTTAGCACTGAAGCTTTCTTT. Residues: CACLPGVLSTEAFF.

V is TRBV5-4 and J is TRBJ2-1; TRBD2 agrees at 13 bases. V dropped 4 bases and J dropped 3; count of bases not matched to a gene: 4. Germline CDR1 and CDR2: SGHNT and YYREEE (reference sequence). CDR3 size: 16 residues. In DNA form, the CDR3 reads TGTGCCAGCAGCATCCGGACTAGCGGGAGCTACAATGAGCAGTTCTTC. Protein product: CASSIRTSGSYNEQFF.

J is TRBJ2-7 and V is TRBV27; D could derive from TRBD1 or TRBD2 (6 bases each). Trimming cost V 2 bases and J 2 bases, with 10 bases left between them. Germline V CDR1 and CDR2: MNHEY, SMNVEV (reference sequence). The CDR3 contains 14 residues. The CDR3, as DNA: TGTGCCAGCAGTTTAGGGGGGCCAACCTACGAGCAGTACTTC. This translates into CASSLGGPTYEQYF.

This rearrangement joins TRBV28 to TRBJ2-1; 11 nucleotides match TRBD2. CDR1 and CDR2 (germline): MDHEN, SYDVKM. The J segment lost 3 bases and the V segment lost 6 bases, leaving 4 bases of the junction unmatched. The CDR3 is 15 residues long. The CDR3 nucleotides are TGTGCCAGCAGCCGGGGACTAGCGGACTACAATGAGCAGTTCTTC. Residues: CASSRGLADYNEQFF.

V is TRBV14 and J is TRBJ2-6; 11 bases line up with TRBD1. The J segment lost 0 bases and the V segment lost 5 bases, leaving 3 bases of the junction unmatched. The CDR3 has 17 amino acids. Germline CDR1 is SGHDN and CDR2 is FVKESK. The CDR3 nucleotides are TGTGCCAGCAGCGGACAGGGGGCGAGCTCTGGGGCCAACGTCCTGACTTTC. Protein: CASSGQGASSGANVLTF. Filled out from reference TRBV14 and TRBJ2-6, the complete variable domain reads EAGVTQFPSHSVIEKGQTVTLRCDPISGHDNLYWYRRVMGKEIKFLLHFVKESKQDESGMPNNRFLAERTGGTYSTLKVQPAELEDSGVYFCASSGQGASSGANVLTFGAGSRLTVL.

This clone was recorded once. V is TRBV7-8 and J is TRBJ2-3; 7 bases match TRBD1. In germline, CDR1 is SGHVS, CDR2 FQNEAQ. CDR3 length equals 16 residues. Trimming at V came to 5 bases and at J to 1 base, leaving 9 bases not matched to a gene. The CDR3: CASSGQALGGTDTQYF. CDR3 nucleotides: TGTGCCAGCAGCGGACAGGCATTGGGGGGCACAGATACGCAGTATTTT.

The rearrangement links TRBV7-5 to TRBJ2-7; the table assigns TRBD2, which was not confirmed against the DNA. TRBV7-5 is marked as a pseudogene. This CDR3 contains 15 residues. DNA for the CDR3: TGTGCCAGAAGCTTAGCCCCTGGGAGGGCCTACGAGCAGTACTTC. Residues: CARSLAPGRAYEQYF.

The chain recombines TRBV29-1 with TRBJ2-3; D unresolved. In germline, CDR1 is SQVTM, CDR2 ANQGSEA. V gave up 3 bases and J gave up 0 bases, with 7 bases separating them. The CDR3 extends over 13 amino acids. CDR3 amino acids: CSVDLSSTDTQYF. CDR3 sequence (DNA): TGCAGCGTTGATCTGTCTAGCACAGATACGCAGTATTTT.

The chain combines TRBV6-5 with TRBJ1-1, with D perhaps matching TRBD1 (5 bases). This CDR3 has 14 amino acids. Looked up from germline, CDR1 is MNHEY and CDR2 is SVGAGI. V lost 4 bases and J lost 5, with 14 bases in between. The CDR3 coding sequence is TGTGCCAGCAGTTCCTTCGGACAAGGGACTGAAGCTTTCTTT. This gives the protein CASSSFGQGTEAFF.

The chain recombines TRBV12-5 with TRBJ2-2; no firm D call. Trimming cost V 8 bases and J 1 base, with 5 bases left between them. Germline CDR1 is LGHNT and CDR2 is FRNRAP. The CDR3 consists of 12 residues. DNA for the CDR3: TGTGCTAGTTACAAGAACACCGGGGAGCTGTTTTTT. The encoded protein is CASYKNTGELFF. The full variable domain, in which reference TRBV12-5 and TRBJ2-2 provide the parts outside the CDR3, is DARVTQTPRHKVTEMGQEVTMRCQPILGHNTVFWYRQTMMQGLELLAYFRNRAPLDDSGMPKDRFSAEMPDATLATLKIQPSEPRDSAVYFCASYKNTGELFFGEGSRLTVL.

This chain uses TRBV28 with TRBJ2-3, with 7 bases fitting TRBD1. The germline V gene encodes CDR1 MDHEN and CDR2 SYDVKM. CDR3 length: 17 residues. Trimming took 5 bases from V and 4 from J; bases not matched to a gene: 15. This CDR3 is CASSPIQGYTGSDTQYF. The CDR3 bases are TGTGCCAGCAGTCCCATACAGGGGTATACTGGGTCAGATACGCAGTATTTT.

The chain carries TRBV7-2 and TRBJ1-5, with 11 bases that match TRBD1. Germline values: CDR1 SGHTA, CDR2 FQGNSA. The CDR3 spans 16 residues. V lost 5 bases to trimming and J lost 4 bases; unmatched junction nucleotides: 7. CDR3 loop: CASSTRTGGRNQPQHF. The CDR3 bases are TGTGCCAGCAGCACCCGGACAGGGGGCCGAAATCAGCCCCAGCATTTT.

The chain has TRBV2 and TRBJ2-7; D may be TRBD1 (6 bases). Germline V gene sequence: CDR1 SNHLY, CDR2 FYNNEI. The CDR3 contains 13 residues. V lost 8 bases and J lost 3, with 14 bases in between. DNA for the CDR3: TGTGCCAGCGCCCGACAACAGGGCTACGAGCAGTACTTC. Translating it yields CASARQQGYEQYF.

This chain links TRBV28 with TRBJ1-5; D is unresolved. V lost 1 base to trimming and J lost 8 bases, with 12 bases between them. Germline V CDR1 and CDR2: MDHEN, SYDVKM. This CDR3 is 14 amino acids long. In DNA, the CDR3 is TGTGCCAGCAGTTTATCCGGGGAAACGAAGCCCCAGCATTTT. Amino acid sequence: CASSLSGETKPQHF.

The chain has TRBV10-2 and TRBJ1-5, with 8 bases fitting TRBD1. The junction had 8 bases not matched to a gene; V was cut back by 5 bases and J by 5 bases. The CDR3 length is 15 residues. Germline values: CDR1 WSHSY, CDR2 SAAADI. DNA for the CDR3: TGCGCCAGCAGTTGGGGGGACAGGAGAGATCAGCCCCAGCATTTT. The encoded protein is CASSWGDRRDQPQHF.

The chain has TRBV28 and TRBJ2-7; D is undetermined. The CDR3 consists of 13 residues. The V gene's germline CDR1 is MDHEN and CDR2 SYDVKM. Between the trimmed V and J ends, which lost 5 bases and 1 base, there was a span of 9 bases. Here the CDR3 reads CASSIGYSYEQYF. The CDR3 coding sequence is TGTGCCAGCAGTATTGGTTATTCCTACGAGCAGTACTTC.

This clone was counted a few times. The chain couples TRBV28 to TRBJ1-1; D is possibly TRBD1 (5 bases). The CDR3 totals 16 residues. Trimming stripped 5 bases from V and 1 base from J, with 17 bases between. Germline assignment: CDR1 MDHEN and CDR2 SYDVKM. CDR3 bases: TGTGCCAGCAGTGATGCAAAACGGGACCGGAACACTGAAGCTTTCTTT. Translated: CASSDAKRDRNTEAFF.

To note about this clone: Mismatch with germline at one junction end may stem from a read error. The V and J genes are TRBV12-3 or TRBV12-4 and TRBJ2-6; 7 bases map to TRBD1. There are 12 residues in the CDR3. CDR3 protein: CARRGGANVLTF. CDR3 nucleotides: TGTGCCCGCAGGGGGGGGGCCAACGTCCTGACTTTC.

V and J are TRBV20-1 and TRBJ2-1; tentatively, D is TRBD1 or TRBD2 (5 bases each). The V end was cut by 5 bases, the J end by 12 bases, with 14 bases between. This CDR3 contains 11 residues. From germline, CDR1 is DFQATT and CDR2 SNEGSKA (reference sequence). In nucleotides, the CDR3 is TGCAGTGCTGAGACCGGGACCGGGCAGTTCTTC. Translating gives CSAETGTGQFF.

The genes are TRBV3-1 (or the pseudogene TRBV3-2) and TRBJ1-6; D unresolved. V was cut by 4 bases and J by 13 bases, with 14 bases left in between. CDR3 length: 13 residues. Germline V lookup: CDR1 LGHDT, CDR2 YNNKEL (reference sequence). The CDR3 region is CASSPAPGSPLHF. CDR3 in DNA: TGTGCCAGCAGCCCTGCTCCGGGGAGTCCCCTCCACTTT.

The sample holds a few counts of this clone. The chain recombines TRBV19 with TRBJ2-5, with TRBD2 as a possible D gene (6 bases). The CDR3 contains 13 residues. V lost 6 bases and J 3 bases, leaving 11 bases between the germline ends. Germline loops: CDR1 LNHDA, CDR2 SQIVND (reference sequence). The CDR3 here is CASSRLGKETQYF. For the CDR3, the DNA is TGTGCCAGTAGCCGACTAGGGAAAGAGACCCAGTACTTC.

This chain joins TRBV18 and TRBJ1-4, with D unclear. V was trimmed by 6 bases and J by 9 bases, leaving 23 bases between them. The CDR3 consists of 16 residues. CDR1 is KGHSH and CDR2 is LQKENI in the germline V gene. CDR3: CASSSSREFARQKLFF. CDR3 in DNA: TGTGCCAGCTCCAGCAGTCGAGAGTTCGCGAGGCAAAAACTGTTTTTT.

The rearrangement uses TRBV28 and TRBJ1-5; 9 nucleotides match TRBD1. The V gene's germline CDR1 is MDHEN and CDR2 SYDVKM. The CDR3 covers 17 residues. The V segment lost 6 bases and the J segment 6 bases; nucleotides outside the gene matches: 15. The CDR3 here is CASRQTKDRGGGQPQHF. The CDR3 DNA follows: TGTGCCAGCAGGCAAACCAAGGACAGGGGAGGAGGTCAGCCCCAGCATTTT.

The chain's CDR3 is CASSQGNTGLGEAFF. The CDR3 nucleotides read TGCGCCAGCAGCCAAGGCAATACAGGGTTAGGAGAAGCTTTCTTT. J is TRBJ1-1 and V is TRBV4-1; TRBD1 is a possible D gene (6 bases). Per the germline V gene, CDR1 is MGHRA and CDR2 is YSYEKL. The CDR3 sequence is 15 residues long. Between the trimmed V and J ends, which lost 1 base and 8 bases, there was a span of 17 bases.

CDR3 residues: CASSLDGQGAKGYTF. The CDR3 DNA reads TGCGCCAGCAGCTTGGACGGTCAGGGGGCTAAGGGCTACACCTTC. V usage is TRBV5-1 and J usage is TRBJ1-2; 8 bases agree with TRBD1. This CDR3 spans 15 amino acids. The V gene end was trimmed by 0 bases and the J gene end by 8 bases; junction bases not matched to a gene: 9. The V gene's germline CDR1 is SGHRS and CDR2 YFSETQ.